A selection of T cell receptor beta chains follows, all from one sample in a study of glioma-infiltrating T cells after dendritic cell vaccination. TCRdb's table, derived via immunoSEQ multiplex PCR, lists solely in-frame clones and lacks some. The sample has 100,000 to 120,000 clones, 90% seen once. Specimen: blood, collected after dendritic cell vaccination. The receptors shown here come from a human donor with glioblastoma. Both conserved end residues are part of each CDR3. The D gene is left open where the match is weak. Not every row has a clone size; where given, it reads once, few, many or a size class.

d_gene: NA; j_gene: TRBJ2-7; abundance: NA; v_gene: TRBV5-1; CDR3aa: CASSLAAITSYEQYF; CDR3nt: TGCGCCAGCAGCTTGGCTGCCATTACTTCCTACGAGCAGTACTTC
d_gene: TRBD2; j_gene: TRBJ2-5; abundance: NA; v_gene: TRBV9; CDR3aa: CASSVEGGTSDQETQYF; CDR3nt: TGTGCCAGCAGCGTAGAGGGTGGGACTAGCGACCAAGAGACCCAGTACTTC
d_gene: TRBD2; j_gene: TRBJ2-1; abundance: NA; v_gene: TRBV7-2; CDR3aa: CASSLLLGWGEGEQFF; CDR3nt: TGTGCCAGCAGCTTATTGCTCGGCTGGGGGGAGGGTGAGCAGTTCTTC
d_gene: TRBD1; j_gene: TRBJ1-6; abundance: NA; v_gene: TRBV27; CDR3aa: CASREDRVINSPLHF; CDR3nt: TGTGCCAGCAGAGAAGACAGGGTCATTAATTCACCCCTCCACTTT
d_gene: NA; j_gene: TRBJ1-2; abundance: few; v_gene: TRBV10-2; CDR3aa: CASRGGDYGYTF; CDR3nt: TGCGCCAGCAGGGGGGGAGACTATGGCTACACCTTC
d_gene: NA; j_gene: TRBJ1-2; abundance: once; v_gene: TRBV6-1; CDR3aa: CASSEARRGGRGYTF; CDR3nt: TGTGCCAGCAGTGAAGCGCGAAGGGGGGGGAGAGGCTACACCTTC
d_gene: NA; j_gene: TRBJ1-1; abundance: NA; v_gene: TRBV5-1; CDR3aa: CASSLDRQVNTEAFF; CDR3nt: TGCGCCAGCAGCTTGGATCGACAGGTGAACACTGAAGCTTTCTTT
d_gene: TRBD2; j_gene: TRBJ2-7; abundance: once; v_gene: TRBV25-1; CDR3aa: CASSESDVPSGIPYEQYF; CDR3nt: TGTGCCAGCAGTGAATCAGATGTGCCTAGCGGGATACCCTACGAGCAGTACTTC
d_gene: TRBD2; j_gene: TRBJ2-7; abundance: NA; v_gene: TRBV4-1; CDR3aa: CASSQPSGGNPYEQYF; CDR3nt: TGCGCCAGCAGCCAGCCTAGCGGGGGGAATCCCTACGAGCAGTACTTC
d_gene: TRBD1; j_gene: TRBJ1-6; abundance: NA; v_gene: TRBV19; CDR3aa: CASATGYNSPLHF; CDR3nt: TGTGCCAGTGCGACAGGGTATAATTCACCCCTCCACTTT
d_gene: NA; j_gene: TRBJ2-7; abundance: once; v_gene: TRBV29-1; CDR3aa: CSVKGSGYEQYF; CDR3nt: TGCAGCGTGAAAGGGAGTGGTTACGAGCAGTACTTC
d_gene: TRBD2; j_gene: TRBJ2-2; abundance: NA; v_gene: TRBV10-3; CDR3aa: CATTTSGSRDTGELFF; CDR3nt: TGTGCCACCACTACTAGCGGGAGTCGGGACACCGGGGAGCTGTTTTTT
d_gene: NA; j_gene: TRBJ2-1; abundance: NA; v_gene: TRBV5-4; CDR3aa: CASSLETSNEQFF; CDR3nt: TGTGCCAGCAGCTTAGAGACTAGCAATGAGCAGTTCTTC
d_gene: NA; j_gene: TRBJ2-7; abundance: NA; v_gene: TRBV18; CDR3aa: CASSPKRFHEQYF; CDR3nt: TGTGCCAGCTCACCAAAGCGGTTCCACGAGCAGTACTTC
d_gene: TRBD1; j_gene: TRBJ1-5; abundance: NA; v_gene: TRBV19; CDR3aa: CASSIVWTGVNQPQHF; CDR3nt: TGTGCCAGTAGTATAGTTTGGACAGGGGTTAATCAGCCCCAGCATTTT